This T cell receptor (beta chain) was recovered during a study of blood T cell repertoires in COVID-19. Whole-study context: Italy, Spain and the United States were the sources of the convalescent and acute COVID-19 samples.

In germline, CDR1 is SGHRS, CDR2 YFSETQ. The trim removed 3 bases at V and 4 bases at J, leaving 6 bases unmatched. The CDR3 is made up of 14 amino acids. This clone was seen once. Source study methods: Estimation of nucleated cell counts relied on the amplification of reference gene primers. The repertoire was sequenced with immunoSEQ multiplex PCR; TCRdb's copy has only in-frame clones and lacks some. V, J and clone size are taken as reported in that table, and D and trimming were inferred from the DNA itself. The sample carries more than 110,000 clones, approximately 84% recorded once. The sequence was collected from a human donor in a cohort sampled during active COVID-19. The chain joins TRBV5-1 to TRBJ1-1; 7 bases map to TRBD1. The material sequenced was peripheral blood. CDR3 sequence: CASSSRGQSTEAFF. The CDR3 DNA reads as TGCGCCAGCAGCTCCCGGGGACAGAGCACTGAAGCTTTCTTT. The full variable domain, completed using reference TRBV5-1 and TRBJ1-1, is KAGVTQTPRYLIKTRGQQVTLSCSPISGHRSVSWYQQTPGQGLQFLFEYFSETQRNKGNFPGRFSGRQFSNSRSEMNVSTLELGDSALYLCASSSRGQSTEAFFGQGTRLTVV.